Listed below are T cell receptor beta chains from one sample, sequenced in a study of beta chain features in type 1 diabetes. Clones were sequenced by immunoSEQ multiplex PCR, and TCRdb holds only the in-frame ones, with some missing. The sample holds around 260,000 clones; roughly 21% are singletons and the top ten take 0.028%. Material for sequencing was naive CD4+ T cells from blood. These receptors all come from a woman aged 40 to 49 with type 1 diabetes. Both conserved end residues are part of each CDR3.

CDR3 length,J gene,V gene,CDR3 protein
12,TRBJ2-7,TRBV6-1,CASSLTLWQQYF
14,TRBJ2-3,TRBV19,CASSIGGSTDTQYF
15,TRBJ2-7,TRBV15,CATSRDPGETYEQYF
16,TRBJ2-1,TRBV5-1,CASSLGPVGSDNEQFF
13,TRBJ2-1,TRBV7-9,CASSMTAYNEQFF
14,TRBJ2-3,TRBV19,CASSIGGHTDTQYF
13,TRBJ1-6,TRBV2,CASSEARDSPLHF
16,TRBJ1-1,TRBV10-3,CAISDETGMMPPEAFF
15,TRBJ2-3,TRBV18,CASSTPGKGADTQYF
14,TRBJ1-5,TRBV27,CASSQGMGHQPQHF
15,TRBJ1-2,TRBV4-3,CASSQVTGGSYGYTF
15,TRBJ2-1,TRBV5-4,CASSRTGVAYNEQFF
14,TRBJ1-2,TRBV9,CASSPGQGAYGYTF
14,TRBJ1-1,TRBV5-1,CASSLGAGNTEAFF
19,TRBJ1-4,TRBV7-9,CASSLAVDALPRYNEKLFF
11,TRBJ1-1,TRBV21-1,CASSEQVEAFF
11,TRBJ1-2,TRBV13,CASSSPYGYTF
15,TRBJ2-6,TRBV5-8,CASSLTGTGANVLTF
15,TRBJ1-3,TRBV7-2,CASRQGPDSGNTIYF
14,TRBJ2-1,TRBV5-6,CASSHQGSYNEQFF
15,TRBJ2-1,TRBV29-1,CSVVTLASGYNEQFF
15,TRBJ1-1,TRBV15,CATSARQGVGTEAFF
14,TRBJ1-1,TRBV7-9,CAGVTGTGNTEAFF
14,TRBJ2-7,TRBV5-1,CASSINPSGSRQYF
13,TRBJ1-2,TRBV27,CASSARGRGGYTF
14,TRBJ2-3,TRBV10-3,CAISERDFTDTQYF
14,TRBJ1-5,TRBV7-6,CASSFGGPNQPQHF
14,TRBJ1-1,TRBV4-2,CASSHRDRNTEAFF
14,TRBJ2-1,TRBV28,CASIGETRYNEQFF
15,TRBJ2-7,TRBV25-1,CASSEYSGQGHEQYF
13,TRBJ2-1,TRBV2,CASSEAWSSEQFF